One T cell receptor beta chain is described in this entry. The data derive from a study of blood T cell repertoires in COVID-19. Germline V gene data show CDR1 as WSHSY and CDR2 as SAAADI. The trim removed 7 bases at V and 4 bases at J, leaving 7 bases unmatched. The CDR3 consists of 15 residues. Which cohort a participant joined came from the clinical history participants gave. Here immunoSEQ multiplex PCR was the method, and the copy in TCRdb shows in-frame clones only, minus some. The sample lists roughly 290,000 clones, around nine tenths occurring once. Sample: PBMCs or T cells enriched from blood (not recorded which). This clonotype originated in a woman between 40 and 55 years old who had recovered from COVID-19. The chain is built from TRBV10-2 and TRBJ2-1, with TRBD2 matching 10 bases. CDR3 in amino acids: CASTPRAGGYNEQFF. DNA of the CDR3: TGCGCCAGCACCCCACGAGCGGGGGGGTACAATGAGCAGTTCTTC.